This T cell receptor (beta chain) was retrieved from a study of PD-1 blockade in mismatch repair-deficient tumors. The method was immunoSEQ multiplex PCR; TCRdb's version includes in-frame clones alone and lacks a portion of them. The sample holds over 20,000 clones, about 83% seen once. The CDR3 loop spans 15 amino acids. This receptor was obtained from an adult with mismatch repair-deficient cancer. The material sequenced was peripheral blood, taken 12 weeks after starting pembrolizumab. This chain links TRBV21-1 with TRBJ2-2. TRBV21-1 is termed a pseudogene. The CDR3 loop is CASSKRVKPTGELFF. The CDR3, as DNA: TGTGCCAGCAGCAAAAGGGTCAAACCCACCGGGGAGCTGTTTTTT.